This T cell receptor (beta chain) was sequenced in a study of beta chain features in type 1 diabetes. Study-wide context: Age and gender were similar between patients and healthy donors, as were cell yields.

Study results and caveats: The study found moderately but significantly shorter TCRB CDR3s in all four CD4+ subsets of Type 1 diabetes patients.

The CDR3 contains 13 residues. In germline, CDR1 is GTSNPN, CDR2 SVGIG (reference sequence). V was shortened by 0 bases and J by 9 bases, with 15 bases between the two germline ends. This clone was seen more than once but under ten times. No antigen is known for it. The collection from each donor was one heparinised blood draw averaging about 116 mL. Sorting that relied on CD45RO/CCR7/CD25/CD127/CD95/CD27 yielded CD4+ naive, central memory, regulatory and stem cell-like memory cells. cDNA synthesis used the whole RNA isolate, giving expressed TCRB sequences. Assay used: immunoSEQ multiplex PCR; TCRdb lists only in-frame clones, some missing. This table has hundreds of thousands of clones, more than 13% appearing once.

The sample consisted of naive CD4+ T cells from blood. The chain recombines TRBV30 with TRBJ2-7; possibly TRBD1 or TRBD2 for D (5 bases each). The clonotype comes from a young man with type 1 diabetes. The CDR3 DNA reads TGTGCCTGGAGTGTACACAGGCCCGCGGGGCAGTACTTC. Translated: CAWSVHRPAGQYF.